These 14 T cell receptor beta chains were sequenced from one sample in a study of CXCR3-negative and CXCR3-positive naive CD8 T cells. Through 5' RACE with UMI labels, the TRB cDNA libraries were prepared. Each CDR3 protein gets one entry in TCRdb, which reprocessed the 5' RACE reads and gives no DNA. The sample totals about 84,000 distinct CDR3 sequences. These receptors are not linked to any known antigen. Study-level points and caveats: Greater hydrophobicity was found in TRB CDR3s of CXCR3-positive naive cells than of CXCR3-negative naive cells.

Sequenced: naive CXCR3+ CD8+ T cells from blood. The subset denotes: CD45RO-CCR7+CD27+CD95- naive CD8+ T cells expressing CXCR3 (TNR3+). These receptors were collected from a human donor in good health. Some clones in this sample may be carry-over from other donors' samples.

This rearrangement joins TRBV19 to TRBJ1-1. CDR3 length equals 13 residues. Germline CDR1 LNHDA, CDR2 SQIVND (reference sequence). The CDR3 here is CASSMLRNTEAFF.

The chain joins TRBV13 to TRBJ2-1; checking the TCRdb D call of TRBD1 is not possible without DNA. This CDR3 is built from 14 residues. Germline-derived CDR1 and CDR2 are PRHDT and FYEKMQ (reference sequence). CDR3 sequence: CASSLRGAMGEQFF.

The CDR3 loop is CASSSRPLSGRNGLEQYF. The genes are TRBV7-3 and TRBJ2-7; the D call from TCRdb, TRBD2, cannot be confirmed without DNA. Germline CDR1 reads SGHTA; CDR2 reads FQGTGA. This CDR3 comprises 18 residues.

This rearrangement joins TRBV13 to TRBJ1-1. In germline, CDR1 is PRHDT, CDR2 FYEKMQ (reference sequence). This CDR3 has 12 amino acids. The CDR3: CASTLGGTEAFF.

CDR3 amino acids: CSVETPMGKSYEQYF. V usage is TRBV29-1 and J usage is TRBJ2-7. This CDR3 has 15 residues. From germline, CDR1 is SQVTM and CDR2 ANQGSEA.

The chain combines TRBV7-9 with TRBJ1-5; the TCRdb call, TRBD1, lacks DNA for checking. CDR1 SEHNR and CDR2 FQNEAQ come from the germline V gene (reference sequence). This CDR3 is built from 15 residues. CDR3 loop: CASSFSTKGNQPQHF. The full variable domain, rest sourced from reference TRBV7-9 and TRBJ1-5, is DTGVSQNPRHKITKRGQNVTFRCDPISEHNRLYWYRQTLGQGPEFLTYFQNEAQLEKSRLLSDRFSAERPKGSFSTLEIQRTEQGDSAMYLCASSFSTKGNQPQHFGDGTRLSIL.

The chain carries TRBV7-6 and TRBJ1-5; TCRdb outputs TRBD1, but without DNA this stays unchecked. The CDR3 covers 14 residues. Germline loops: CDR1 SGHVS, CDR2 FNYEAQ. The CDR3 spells CAGSPGQGNQPQHF.

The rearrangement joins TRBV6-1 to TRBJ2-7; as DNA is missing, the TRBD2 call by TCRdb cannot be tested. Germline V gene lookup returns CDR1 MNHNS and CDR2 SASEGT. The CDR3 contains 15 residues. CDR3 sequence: CASNKLAGRTYEQYF.

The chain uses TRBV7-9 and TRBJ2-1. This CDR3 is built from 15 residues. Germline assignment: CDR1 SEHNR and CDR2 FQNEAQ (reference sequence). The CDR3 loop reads CASSLRLAPYNEQFF. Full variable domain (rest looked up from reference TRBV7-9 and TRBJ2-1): DTGVSQNPRHKITKRGQNVTFRCDPISEHNRLYWYRQTLGQGPEFLTYFQNEAQLEKSRLLSDRFSAERPKGSFSTLEIQRTEQGDSAMYLCASSLRLAPYNEQFFGPGTRLTVL.

This chain's CDR3 is CSVVAAYEQYF. The chain recombines TRBV29-1 with TRBJ2-7. The length of the CDR3 is 11 residues. CDR1 is SQVTM and CDR2 is ANQGSEA in the germline V gene.

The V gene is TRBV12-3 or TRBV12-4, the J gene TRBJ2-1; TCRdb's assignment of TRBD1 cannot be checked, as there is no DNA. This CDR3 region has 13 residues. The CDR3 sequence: CASSFPGGIEQFF.

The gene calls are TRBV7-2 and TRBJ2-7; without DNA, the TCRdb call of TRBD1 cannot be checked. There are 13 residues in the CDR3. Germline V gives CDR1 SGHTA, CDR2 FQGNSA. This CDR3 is CASSLGWGYEQYF.

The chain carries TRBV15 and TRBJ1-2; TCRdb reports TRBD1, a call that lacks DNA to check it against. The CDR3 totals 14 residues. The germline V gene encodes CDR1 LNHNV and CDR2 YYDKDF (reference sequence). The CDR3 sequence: CATSSDAGAEGYTF. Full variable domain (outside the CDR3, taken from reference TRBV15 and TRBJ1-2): DAMVIQNPRYQVTQFGKPVTLSCSQTLNHNVMYWYQQKSSQAPKLLFHYYDKDFNNEADTPDNFQSRRPNTSFCFLDIRSPGLGDTAMYLCATSSDAGAEGYTFGSGTRLTVV.

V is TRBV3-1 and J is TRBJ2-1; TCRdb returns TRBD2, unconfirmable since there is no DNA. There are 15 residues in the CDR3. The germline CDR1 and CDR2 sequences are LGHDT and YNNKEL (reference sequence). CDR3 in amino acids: CASSELAGVKDEQFF.